This T cell receptor beta chain derives from a study of technical replicates of blood from a few donors (dated by TCRdb to 2016 to 2017). CDR1 and CDR2, per the germline V gene (reference sequence), are SGHAT and FQDESV. V loses 3 bases at its end and J loses 4 bases; junction bases beyond the gene matches: 5. The CDR3 measures 15 amino acids from cysteine to phenylalanine. This entry keeps only the CDR3 DNA: 45 bases, framed from base 1. In regard to this clone: The antigen it binds to is not known. No base quality values were provided; no much bigger clone lies one nucleotide off.

Library construction relied on the immunoSEQ multiplex PCR assay. What TCRdb holds here is the immuneACCESS table cut down to in-frame rearrangements. Part of the clones is not present; checked against another copy, under half of the missing clones reflect an unresolved V gene, and the others are unexplained. The sample contains about 75,000 clones, about nine tenths of them found a single time. The top ten hold 0.35% to 0.45% of the sample. Sequenced: T cells isolated from PBMCs. This TCR came from a human donor in good health. The chain is made from TRBV11-1 and TRBJ2-1; 8 central bases correspond to TRBD2. Read as DNA, the sequence is TGTGCCAGCAGCTTGACTAGCGCGTATTACAATGAGCAGTTCTTC. Its translation reads: CASSLTSAYYNEQFF.